This T cell receptor beta chain was identified during a study of tumor-infiltrating lymphocytes in oesophageal squamous cell carcinoma. Each CDR3 protein is one row after TCRdb ran MiXCR on the PCR reads. Among 24,000 or so distinct CDR3 sequences, around 40% were seen once, and the ten largest hold about 23%. The CDR3 runs 14 residues. V shed 5 bases and J shed 2 bases, with 11 bases lying between them. CDR1 is SGHAT and CDR2 is FQNNGV in the germline V gene. Sequencing was carried out using esophageal tumor tissue. The V call is TRBV11-2, the J call TRBJ2-3; D may be TRBD2 (5 bases). The TCR comes from a male donor with esophageal squamous cell carcinoma. The CDR3 coding sequence is TGTGCCAGCAGCAGCCGGGATTTCACAGATACGCAGTATTTT. Its translation: CASSSRDFTDTQYF.